This TCR beta chain was profiled in a study of shared clonotypes between healthy human individuals. The method was immunoSEQ multiplex PCR; TCRdb's version includes in-frame clones alone and lacks a portion of them. Of 1.6 million or so clones in the sample, approximately 98.5% were seen once. Regarding this clone: Other DNA sequences from this sample encode an identical CDR3 as well.

With 0 bases removed from V and 2 bases from J, the gap between germline ends came to 6 bases. The CDR3 runs 15 residues. Germline-derived CDR1 and CDR2 are SGHRS and YFSETQ. CD4+ cells yielded CD45RA+ naive and CD45RA-negative memory subsets. This TCR derives from a man aged 25-45 years in good health. Sequenced material: naive CD4+ T cells sorted from blood. As for subset: CD45RA+ positively selected. The chain has TRBV5-1 and TRBJ2-6; D is unclear. The CDR3 here is CASSLVQAGANVLTF. The CDR3 nucleotides read TGCGCCAGCAGCTTGGTCCAAGCTGGGGCCAACGTCCTGACTTTC.